The clone carrying this T cell receptor beta chain was seen at least ten times. The antigen remains undetermined. Deletions cut 4 bases from V and 6 bases from J, with 10 bases between. The CDR3 loop spans 13 amino acids. In germline, CDR1 is LGHDT, CDR2 YNNKEL (reference sequence). These data come from a study of T-cell reconstitution after alpha-beta-depleted transplantation in children. Study-wide findings and caveats: Newly generated T cells supplied most T-cell counts and diversity one year post-transplant. As was reported, about two months after transplant, alpha-beta T cells came from several hundred expanded graft clones.

It was with unique molecular identifiers that the TCRbeta library was prepared. TCRdb reanalysed the PCR reads using MiXCR and keeps one entry per CDR3 protein. The table shows approximately 500,000 distinct CDR3 sequences, with over 9.5% occurring only once. The material sequenced was PBMCs, taken before TCRalphabeta/CD19-depleted stem cell transplant. J is TRBJ2-1 and V is TRBV3-1, with a possible D match to TRBD1 (6 bases). The source is a child aged 2-9 years with inherited bone marrow failure, due to receive a stem cell transplant. Written as DNA, the CDR3 is TGTGCCAGCAGCCGGGACACCATCAATGAGCAGTTCTTC. Translation gives CASSRDTINEQFF.